This TCR beta chain was obtained from a study of CD8 T cells in ankylosing spondylitis. At least ten counts were recorded for this clonotype. Antigen unknown. Germline V gives CDR1 SGDLS, CDR2 YYNGEE. The CDR3 has 19 residues. V lost 0 bases and J lost 3; bases outside the gene matches: 9. Quantitative 5'-RACE with molecular barcodes was used to make the TCR beta libraries. Each CDR3 protein is one row after TCRdb ran MiXCR on the 5' RACE reads. The table has about 25,000 distinct CDR3 sequences, over 2% seen once; the top ten hold 7% to 8%. Findings and caveats of the study: Earlier studies detected some motif variants in reactive arthritis synovial fluid and blood. There was a TCR beta motif, made of several highly homologous variants, that appeared characteristic of ankylosing spondylitis blood.

This chain uses TRBV9 with TRBJ2-3, with TRBD2 matching over 14 bases. The clonotype originates from a female donor with ankylosing spondylitis or in good health (not recorded which). The sequenced sample consisted of blood, either unsorted or a sorted T cell fraction (not recorded which). The chain's CDR3 is CASSVETPGLAGETDTQYF. CDR3 in DNA: TGTGCCAGCAGCGTAGAAACCCCGGGACTAGCGGGAGAAACAGATACGCAGTATTTT.